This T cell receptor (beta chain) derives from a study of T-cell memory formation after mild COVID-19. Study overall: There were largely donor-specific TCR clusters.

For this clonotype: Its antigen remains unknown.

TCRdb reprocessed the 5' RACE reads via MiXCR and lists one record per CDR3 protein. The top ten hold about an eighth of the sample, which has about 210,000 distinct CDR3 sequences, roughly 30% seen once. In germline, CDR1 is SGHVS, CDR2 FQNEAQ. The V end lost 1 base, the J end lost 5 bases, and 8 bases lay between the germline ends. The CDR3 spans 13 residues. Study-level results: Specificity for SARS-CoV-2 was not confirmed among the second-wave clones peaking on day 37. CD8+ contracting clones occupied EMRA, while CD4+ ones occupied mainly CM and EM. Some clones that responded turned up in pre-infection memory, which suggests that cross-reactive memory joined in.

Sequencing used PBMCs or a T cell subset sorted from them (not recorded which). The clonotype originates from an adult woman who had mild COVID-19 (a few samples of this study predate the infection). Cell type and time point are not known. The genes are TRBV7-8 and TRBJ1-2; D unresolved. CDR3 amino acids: CASSLGGVYGYTF. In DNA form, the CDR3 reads TGTGCCAGCAGCTTAGGTGGTGTATATGGCTACACCTTC.